Below are 21 T cell receptor beta chains sequenced from a single sample in a study of blood T cell repertoires in COVID-19. Clones were read by immunoSEQ multiplex PCR, and TCRdb kept only the in-frame ones, dropping some. The sample shows 130,000 to 150,000 clones, roughly 88% of them seen only once. Sequencing input: peripheral blood. Receptors were obtained from an older woman with COVID-19, enrolled during active disease.

This clone was recorded a few times. V usage is TRBV10-2 and J usage is TRBJ1-6; 7 bases line up with TRBD1. Trimming cost V 8 bases and J 9 bases; bases outside gene matches: 7. The CDR3 length is 13 residues. Looked up from germline, CDR1 is WSHSY and CDR2 is SAAADI. DNA for the CDR3: TGCGCCAGCGGGGGACAGCATCTTTCACCCCTCCACTTT. The encoded protein is CASGGQHLSPLHF.

This clone has just one count. The V and J genes are TRBV4-1 and TRBJ2-7; 9 nucleotides align to TRBD2. CDR3 length equals 16 residues. Germline loops: CDR1 MGHRA, CDR2 YSYEKL. V shed 3 bases, J shed 3 bases, and the junction held 9 bases outside the gene matches. DNA for the CDR3: TGCGCCAGCAGCCAGGGTGCGGGGGGGCCTATCTACGAGCAGTACTTC. It encodes CASSQGAGGPIYEQYF.

The V gene is TRBV2, the J gene TRBJ2-5, with 8 bases lining up with TRBD1. The CDR3 totals 12 residues. CDR1 is SNHLY and CDR2 is FYNNEI in the germline V gene. V was pared by 6 bases and J by 4 bases, with 1 base of the junction left unmatched. The CDR3 sequence: CASRTGGETQYF. In DNA, the CDR3 is TGTGCCAGCAGAACAGGGGGAGAGACCCAGTACTTC.

The chain has TRBV18 and TRBJ1-1; 9 nucleotides agree with TRBD1. CDR3 length equals 14 residues. The germline CDR1 and CDR2 sequences are KGHSH and LQKENI. V trimming: 4 bases; J trimming: 1 base; junction bases outside the gene matches: 1. The CDR3 reads CASSRTGENTEAFF. The CDR3 DNA follows: TGTGCCAGCTCACGGACAGGGGAGAACACTGAAGCTTTCTTT. The full variable domain, completed using reference TRBV18 and TRBJ1-1, is NAGVMQNPRHLVRRRGQEARLRCSPMKGHSHVYWYRQLPEEGLKFMVYLQKENIIDESGMPKERFSAEFPKEGPSILRIQQVVRGDSAAYFCASSRTGENTEAFFGQGTRLTVV.

The CDR3 region has the DNA TGCGCCAGCAGTCCCGGGTCCGAGACCCAGTACTTC. Its protein product is CASSPGSETQYF. The chain uses TRBV5-1 and TRBJ2-5; D remains ambiguous. Germline CDR1 SGHRS, CDR2 YFSETQ. The CDR3 has 12 residues. The ends were cut back, 5 bases at V and 5 bases at J, with 10 bases in the middle.

The rearrangement joins TRBV5-1 to TRBJ1-2; possible D gene TRBD1, 5 bases. Germline V gives CDR1 SGHRS, CDR2 YFSETQ. This CDR3 is built from 16 residues. With 4 bases removed from V and 3 bases from J, the gap between germline ends came to 19 bases. The DNA for the CDR3 is TGCGCCAGCAGCCCGGCGGCGGGACTAGATTACTATGGCTACACCTTC. Amino acid sequence: CASSPAAGLDYYGYTF.

The genes are TRBV7-2 and TRBJ2-2, with a tentative D call TRBD1 (5 bases). CDR3 length: 15 residues. Trimming cost V 1 base and J 9 bases, with 15 bases left between them. Germline V gene lookup returns CDR1 SGHTA and CDR2 FQGNSA. Here the CDR3 reads CASSLELQGPRELFF. CDR3 nucleotides: TGTGCCAGCAGCTTAGAACTCCAGGGTCCACGGGAGCTGTTTTTT.

This clone was seen only a few times. The chain carries TRBV18 and TRBJ1-6; D remains unclear. The V end lost 2 bases, the J end lost 7 bases, and 6 bases lay between the germline ends. Germline V gene sequence: CDR1 KGHSH, CDR2 LQKENI. CDR3 length: 13 amino acids. The CDR3 DNA is TGTGCCAGCTCACCAGAGGCGAATTCACCCCTCCACTTT. Translated: CASSPEANSPLHF.

This chain joins TRBV9 and TRBJ1-1; a possible D gene is TRBD1 (5 bases). CDR1 and CDR2 (germline): SGDLS, YYNGEE. V gave up 4 bases and J gave up 4 bases, with 11 bases separating them. This CDR3 spans 13 amino acids. The DNA of the CDR3 is TGTGCCAGCAGCACTGGGGGGGGCACTGAAGCTTTCTTT. It specifies CASSTGGGTEAFF.

The chain joins TRBV7-8 to TRBJ2-7, with 10 positions matching TRBD2. The CDR3 totals 17 residues. The germline CDR1 and CDR2 sequences are SGHVS and FQNEAQ. The ends lost 2 bases at V and 0 bases at J; junction bases unmatched: 7. CDR3 in DNA: TGTGCCAGCAGCTTAAACAGCGGGGGGGCCGCCTCCTACGAGCAGTACTTC. Amino acid sequence: CASSLNSGGAASYEQYF. Using reference TRBV7-8 and TRBJ2-7 for the parts outside the CDR3, the full variable domain is GAGVSQSPRYKVAKRGQDVALRCDPISGHVSLFWYQQALGQGPEFLTYFQNEAQLDKSGLPSDRFFAERPEGSVSTLKIQRTQQEDSAVYLCASSLNSGGAASYEQYFGPGTRLTVT.

This clone was recorded a few times. The genes are TRBV19 and TRBJ1-2, with a possible D match to TRBD1 (5 bases). This CDR3 is built from 15 residues. Germline CDR1 and CDR2: LNHDA and SQIVND (reference sequence). Trimming left V 3 bases short and J 3 bases short, with 14 bases between. CDR3: CASSISAGIHYGYTF. CDR3 bases: TGTGCCAGTAGTATCTCGGCAGGGATCCACTATGGCTACACCTTC.

J is TRBJ2-5 and V is TRBV5-1; maybe TRBD2 (5 bases). Germline V gene lookup returns CDR1 SGHRS and CDR2 YFSETQ. The CDR3 contains 13 residues. Trimming pared 4 bases from V and 4 bases from J, leaving 11 bases between. CDR3: CASSLGERETQYF. The CDR3, as DNA: TGCGCCAGCAGCCTTGGGGAGCGAGAGACCCAGTACTTC.

This clone was counted once. The chain combines TRBV5-1 with TRBJ1-2, with TRBD1 as a possible D gene (6 bases). Germline lookup yields CDR1 SGHRS and CDR2 YFSETQ. The ends were cut back, 4 bases at V and 6 bases at J, with 13 bases in the middle. The CDR3 has 13 amino acids. This CDR3 is CASSPTGGDGYTF. In DNA, the CDR3 is TGCGCCAGCAGCCCGACAGGTGGGGATGGCTACACCTTC.

The chain links TRBV5-6 to TRBJ2-7, with 11 bases fitting TRBD1. The CDR3 runs 14 residues. Trimming took 3 bases from V and 3 from J; bases not matched to a gene: 2. In germline, CDR1 is SGHDT, CDR2 YYEEEE. The CDR3: CASSWGTGGYEQYF. CDR3 in DNA: TGTGCCAGCAGCTGGGGGACAGGGGGCTACGAGCAGTACTTC.

This clone has a single count. The chain uses TRBV7-3 and TRBJ2-4, with TRBD2 identical over 10 bases. CDR1 SGHTA and CDR2 FQGTGA come from the germline V gene. J lost 3 bases, V lost 5 bases, and 7 bases had no gene match. The CDR3 loop spans 16 amino acids. CDR3 sequence: CASSLTSGEDKNIQYF. In DNA, the CDR3 is TGTGCCAGCAGCCTCACTAGCGGGGAAGACAAAAACATTCAGTACTTC. The entire variable domain, with the rest obtained from reference TRBV7-3 and TRBJ2-4, is as follows: GAGVSQTPSNKVTEKGKYVELRCDPISGHTALYWYRQSLGQGPEFLIYFQGTGAADDSGLPNDRFFAVRPEGSVSTLKIQRTERGDSAVYLCASSLTSGEDKNIQYFGAGTRLSVL.

The chain is built from TRBV4-1 and TRBJ2-7; 9 nucleotides match TRBD1. Germline CDR1 reads MGHRA; CDR2 reads YSYEKL. The V gene end was trimmed by 1 base and the J gene end by 6 bases; junction bases not matched to a gene: 10. The CDR3 sequence is 16 residues long. CDR3 nucleotides: TGCGCCAGCAGCCAAGCCTCGACAGGGGGGCTCCGCGAGCAGTACTTC. This sequence encodes CASSQASTGGLREQYF.

The rearrangement links TRBV5-1 to TRBJ2-3; TRBD1 matches at 9 bases. This CDR3 region has 15 residues. Germline V CDR1 and CDR2: SGHRS, YFSETQ. Trimming cost V 2 bases and J 3 bases; bases outside gene matches: 4. The CDR3 DNA sequence: TGCGCCAGCAGCTTCACAGGGGGCCGTACAGATACGCAGTATTTT. Translating gives CASSFTGGRTDTQYF.

The chain is built from TRBV29-1 and TRBJ1-1; no reliable D call. The germline CDR1 and CDR2 sequences are SQVTM and ANQGSEA. The CDR3 has 13 residues. With 3 bases removed from V and 0 bases from J, the gap between germline ends came to 8 bases. CDR3 region: CSVEGRMNTEAFF. DNA of the CDR3: TGCAGCGTTGAGGGCAGGATGAACACTGAAGCTTTCTTT.

V usage is TRBV19 and J usage is TRBJ1-1; TRBD1 matches at 8 bases. The CDR3 consists of 16 residues. The germline gives CDR1 LNHDA, CDR2 SQIVND (reference sequence). Trimming removed 6 bases from V and 0 bases from J; junction bases left unmatched: 9. This CDR3 reads CASSHTRQGMNTEAFF. The CDR3 DNA reads TGTGCCAGTAGCCATACACGACAGGGGATGAACACTGAAGCTTTCTTT.

As concerns this clone: Other DNA sequences from this sample encode an identical CDR3 as well. The chain carries TRBV3-1 (or the pseudogene TRBV3-2) and TRBJ2-5; D may be TRBD2 (7 bases). With 3 bases removed from V and 4 bases from J, the gap between germline ends came to 15 bases. CDR3 length: 15 amino acids. The germline gives CDR1 LGHDT, CDR2 YNNKEL (reference sequence). The CDR3 protein is CASSQVSGEGETQYF. The DNA of the CDR3 is TGTGCCAGCAGCCAGGTATCAGGGGAGGGAGAGACCCAGTACTTC.

The rearrangement uses TRBV6-5 and TRBJ2-2; D is possibly TRBD1 (6 bases). From germline, CDR1 is MNHEY and CDR2 SVGAGI. The CDR3 loop spans 13 amino acids. V dropped 5 bases and J dropped 7 bases, with 11 bases sitting between them. The CDR3 DNA is TGTGCCAGCAGTACCACAGGGTTCGGGGAGCTGTTTTTT. The encoded protein is CASSTTGFGELFF.